A single sample gave rise to the 12 T cell receptor beta chains below, sequenced in a study of early T cells in non-severe SARS-CoV-2 infection. TCRdb independently ran MiXCR on the 5' RACE reads; one entry per CDR3 protein. The repertoire consists of some 80,000 distinct CDR3 sequences, with more than 10% occurring once and the leading ten covering about 16%. The source was whole blood, collected at baseline. Receptors were obtained from an adult who was a healthcare worker with PCR-confirmed SARS-CoV-2 infection or an uninfected control (not recorded which). The donor label of this sample is uncertain.

This chain links TRBV12-3 or TRBV12-4 with TRBJ2-7, with D perhaps TRBD2 (5 bases). This CDR3 comprises 12 residues. V was shortened by 3 bases and J by 6 bases, with 9 bases between the two germline ends. In DNA, the CDR3 is TGTGCCAGCAGTTTGTCGGGAACCGAGCAGTACTTC. It is translated as CASSLSGTEQYF.

This clonotype appeared many times. The chain uses TRBV4-1 and TRBJ1-5, with 7 bases fitting TRBD1. The germline gives CDR1 MGHRA, CDR2 YSYEKL. The CDR3 spans 15 residues. The V and J ends lost 6 bases and 4 bases, in that order; junction bases with no gene match: 9. The CDR3 sequence: CASRMWDSPNQPQHF. The DNA for the CDR3 is TGCGCCAGCAGGATGTGGGACAGCCCAAATCAGCCCCAGCATTTT.

This clonotype was observed many times. This chain uses TRBV4-3 with TRBJ1-2; D not resolved. V was clipped by 2 bases and J by 4 bases, with 8 bases between them. The CDR3 has 13 amino acids. CDR1 LGHNA and CDR2 YSLEER come from the germline V gene. CDR3: CASSQTGVYGYTF. The CDR3 nucleotides are TGCGCCAGCAGCCAAACCGGGGTCTATGGCTACACCTTC.

The sample holds a few counts of this clonotype. V gene TRBV9 combines with J gene TRBJ2-3, with 8 bases fitting TRBD2. This CDR3 is 16 amino acids long. Germline trimming cut 6 bases from V and 1 base from J; bases unmatched to any gene: 10. CDR1 is SGDLS, CDR2 YYNGEE, per germline. CDR3 bases: TGTGCCAGCACCAAGAGTCTGGGACTAGGCACAGATACGCAGTATTTT. Translating gives CASTKSLGLGTDTQYF.

The chain couples TRBV18 to TRBJ1-2, with D possibly matching TRBD1 (6 bases). This CDR3 comprises 12 residues. The V end was cut by 3 bases, the J end by 8 bases, with 10 bases between. Germline V gene sequence: CDR1 KGHSH, CDR2 LQKENI. CDR3 region: CASSPPTGGYTF. For the CDR3, the DNA is TGTGCCAGCTCACCTCCTACAGGGGGCTACACCTTC.

This clonotype appeared many times. The CDR3 sequence is CASRGTFMNTEAFF. CDR3 DNA sequence: TGTGCCAGCAGGGGGACATTCATGAACACTGAAGCTTTCTTT. The chain links TRBV3-1 to TRBJ1-1; the D gene is possibly TRBD1 (6 bases). CDR1 is LGHDT and CDR2 is YNNKEL in the germline V gene (reference sequence). V shed 6 bases and J shed 0 bases, with 11 bases lying between them. The CDR3 spans 14 residues.

In this sample, this clonotype turned up many times. The chain links TRBV19 to TRBJ2-3; D unresolved. CDR1 and CDR2 (germline): LNHDA, SQIVND (reference sequence). V lost 7 bases to trimming and J lost 0 bases, with 11 bases between them. The CDR3 has 14 residues. In nucleotides, the CDR3 is TGTGCCAGTAATCAGTTACGTAGCACAGATACGCAGTATTTT. Translating gives CASNQLRSTDTQYF.

This clonotype was detected only a few times. CDR3 sequence: CSARPGTGTYEQYF. The CDR3 nucleotides are TGCAGTGCTAGACCCGGGACAGGGACCTACGAGCAGTACTTC. This chain links TRBV20-1 with TRBJ2-7, with TRBD1 identical over 9 bases. Looked up from germline, CDR1 is DFQATT and CDR2 is SNEGSKA (reference sequence). J was trimmed by 2 bases and V by 2 bases; bases with no gene match: 4. The CDR3 has 14 amino acids.

This clonotype was observed at least ten times. The rearrangement uses TRBV6-6 and TRBJ1-5; D call uncertain. The V and J ends lost 2 bases and 5 bases respectively, with 4 bases between them. Per germline, CDR1 MNHNY and CDR2 SVGAGI (reference sequence). There are 12 residues in the CDR3. As DNA, the CDR3 is TGTGCCAGCAGTTACGTTTATCAGCCCCAGCATTTT. Its protein is CASSYVYQPQHF.

This clonotype was found a few times. The chain couples TRBV10-1 to TRBJ2-2; D gene unclear. This CDR3 spans 13 amino acids. Trimming stripped 5 bases from V and 4 bases from J, with 8 bases between. Germline CDR1 and CDR2: WNHNN and SYGVQD (reference sequence). The DNA for the CDR3 is TGCGCCAGCAGTCCCACTGTCACCGGGGAGCTGTTTTTT. The encoded protein is CASSPTVTGELFF.

This clonotype was seen at least ten times. The chain links TRBV5-6 to TRBJ1-2; D is undetermined. Germline CDR1 reads SGHDT; CDR2 reads YYEEEE. Trimming cost V 0 bases and J 2 bases, with 5 bases left between them. The length of the CDR3 is 13 residues. In DNA form, the CDR3 reads TGTGCCAGCAGCTTGGAACAGAACTATGGCTACACCTTC. Translated: CASSLEQNYGYTF.

This clonotype was seen a few times. The chain links TRBV27 to TRBJ2-3, with D tentatively TRBD2 (5 bases). CDR3 length equals 13 residues. Germline CDR1 reads MNHEY; CDR2 reads SMNVEV (reference sequence). With 6 bases removed from V and 2 bases from J, the gap between germline ends came to 9 bases. In DNA form, the CDR3 reads TGTGCCAGCAGCTCCGGGAACACAGATACGCAGTATTTT. Its protein product is CASSSGNTDTQYF.